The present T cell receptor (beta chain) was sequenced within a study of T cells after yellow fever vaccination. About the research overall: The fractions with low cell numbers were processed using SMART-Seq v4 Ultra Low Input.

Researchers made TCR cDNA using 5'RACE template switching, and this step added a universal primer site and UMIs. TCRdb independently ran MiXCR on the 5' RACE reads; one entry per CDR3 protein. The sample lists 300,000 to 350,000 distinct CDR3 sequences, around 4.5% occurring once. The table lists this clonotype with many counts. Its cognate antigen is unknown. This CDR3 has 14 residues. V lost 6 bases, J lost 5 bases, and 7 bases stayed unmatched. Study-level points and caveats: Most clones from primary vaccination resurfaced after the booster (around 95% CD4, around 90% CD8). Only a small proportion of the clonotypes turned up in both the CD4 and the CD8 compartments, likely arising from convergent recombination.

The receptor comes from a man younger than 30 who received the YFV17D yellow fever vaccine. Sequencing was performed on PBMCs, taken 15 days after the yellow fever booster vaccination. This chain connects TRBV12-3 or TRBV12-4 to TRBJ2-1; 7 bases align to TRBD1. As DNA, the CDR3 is TGTGCCAGCAGCCTAAACCAGGGGGACAATGAGCAGTTCTTC. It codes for CASSLNQGDNEQFF.